One sample yielded the 3 T cell receptor beta chains listed below, sequenced in a study of patients and donors after allogeneic stem cell transplantation. One entry per CDR3 protein, called by TCRdb with MiXCR from the RT-PCR reads. Altogether some 880,000 distinct CDR3 sequences are present, more than 15% being singletons, with the ten largest covering about 6%. Sample: blood, either unsorted or a sorted T cell fraction (not recorded which). The origin of the receptors is a human donor who was either an allogeneic HSCT recipient or a stem cell or donor lymphocyte infusion donor (not recorded which). It is not recorded whose cells these are; they may come from a transplant donor.

Notes on this clonotype: In this CDR3 the conserved last residue, phenylalanine or tryptophan, is missing, so a read error is likely. The genes are TRBV20-1 and TRBJ2-7, with a possible D match to TRBD2 (5 bases). Germline CDR1 is DFQATT and CDR2 is SNEGSKA (reference sequence). This CDR3 is built from 13 residues. The chain's CDR3 is CSAPSGVTYEQYL. The CDR3 DNA reads TGCAGCGCCCCCAGCGGAGTCACCTACGAGCAGTACCTC.

This clonotype has more than one count but fewer than ten. The chain employs TRBV12-3 or TRBV12-4 and TRBJ2-7, with 11 bases matching TRBD2. The CDR3 spans 13 residues. The J segment lost 8 bases and the V segment lost 5 bases, leaving 5 bases of the junction unmatched. The CDR3 DNA follows: TGTGCCAGCAGTGGGCTAGCGGGAGGCCAGCAGTACTTC. Amino acids: CASSGLAGGQQYF.

The chain uses TRBV20-1 and TRBJ1-1; D is unclear. V lost 4 bases, J lost 4 bases, and 16 bases lay in between. The CDR3 has 14 amino acids. The germline V gene has CDR1 DFQATT and CDR2 SNEGSKA (reference sequence). CDR3 residues: CSAKIQQLRTEAFF. CDR3 bases: TGCAGTGCTAAAATCCAGCAATTACGCACTGAAGCTTTCTTT.